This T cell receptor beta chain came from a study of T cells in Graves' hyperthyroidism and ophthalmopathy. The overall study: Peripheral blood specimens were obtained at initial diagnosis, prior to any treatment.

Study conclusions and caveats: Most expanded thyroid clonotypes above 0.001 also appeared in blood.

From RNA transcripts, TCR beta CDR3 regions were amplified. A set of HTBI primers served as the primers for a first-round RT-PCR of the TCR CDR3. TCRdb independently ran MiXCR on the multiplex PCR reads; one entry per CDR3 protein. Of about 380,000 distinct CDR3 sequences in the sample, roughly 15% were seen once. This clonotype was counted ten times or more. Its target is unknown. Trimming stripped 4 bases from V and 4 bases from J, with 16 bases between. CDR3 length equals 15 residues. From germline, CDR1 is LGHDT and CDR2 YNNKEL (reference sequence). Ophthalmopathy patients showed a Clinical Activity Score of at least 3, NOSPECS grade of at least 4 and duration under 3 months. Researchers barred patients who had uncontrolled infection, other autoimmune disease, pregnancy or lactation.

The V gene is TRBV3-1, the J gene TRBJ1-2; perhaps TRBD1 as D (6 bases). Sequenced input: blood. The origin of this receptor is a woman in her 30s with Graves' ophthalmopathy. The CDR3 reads CASSPALRGGYGYTF. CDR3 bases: TGTGCCAGCAGCCCTGCTTTGAGGGGGGGCTATGGCTACACCTTC.